These T cell receptor beta chains were read from a single sample in a study of blood T cell repertoires in COVID-19. Profiling relied on immunoSEQ multiplex PCR, and the TCRdb table lists in-frame clones only, not all of them. The sample consists of 300,000 or so clones, roughly 90% of them appearing once. The specimen sequenced was peripheral blood. The receptors here all came from a woman aged 30 to 39 with COVID-19, enrolled during active disease. CDR3s include the opening cysteine and the closing phenylalanine or tryptophan. A D gene is named only where the DNA matches it firmly. Not every row has a clone size; where given, it reads once, few, many or a size class.

-	TRBJ2-3	TRBD2	TRBV30	CAWSRGLAGGDTQYF	TGTGCCTGGAGCCGCGGACTAGCGGGAGGAGATACGCAGTATTTT
-	TRBJ1-2	TRBD1	TRBV30	CAWSNLDRDYGYTF	TGTGCCTGGAGCAACCTAGACAGGGACTATGGCTACACCTTC
-	TRBJ1-2	TRBD1	TRBV18	CASSSNLTGPHYGYTF	TGTGCCAGCTCATCCAATCTGACAGGGCCTCACTATGGCTACACCTTC
few	TRBJ2-7	TRBD2	TRBV19	CASSSPPGGSYEQYF	TGTGCCAGTAGTTCTCCCCCGGGAGGTTCTTACGAGCAGTACTTC
-	TRBJ2-7	-	TRBV3-1/TRBV3-2	CASSQGWGAYEQYF	TGTGCCAGCAGCCAAGGTTGGGGGGCCTACGAGCAGTACTTC
few	TRBJ1-2	-	TRBV30	CAWSMVRDLGYTF	TGTGCCTGGAGTATGGTCAGGGACTTGGGCTACACCTTC
-	TRBJ1-5	-	TRBV7-9	CASSLDGFQPQHF	TGTGCCAGCAGCTTAGACGGGTTTCAGCCCCAGCATTTT
-	TRBJ1-1	TRBD1	TRBV18	CASSPSLMGQGANTEAFF	TGTGCCAGCTCACCCTCCCTAATGGGACAGGGGGCTAACACTGAAGCTTTCTTT
-	TRBJ1-2	-	TRBV6-5	CAITVANYGYTF	TGTGCCATTACAGTGGCTAACTATGGCTACACCTTC
-	TRBJ2-3	TRBD2	TRBV5-1	CASSQSGRGGTDTQYF	TGCGCCAGCAGCCAAAGCGGGAGGGGAGGTACAGATACGCAGTATTTT
-	TRBJ1-3	TRBD1	TRBV18	CASSPKDRAAGGNTIYF	TGTGCCAGCTCACCAAAGGACAGGGCAGCAGGCGGAAACACCATATATTTT
-	TRBJ1-1	TRBD1	TRBV29-1	CSVELTGDGTEAFF	TGCAGCGTTGAACTTACAGGGGACGGCACTGAAGCTTTCTTT
-	TRBJ1-1	-	TRBV7-8	CASSLGGRMNTEAFF	TGTGCCAGCAGCTTAGGAGGCAGAATGAACACTGAAGCTTTCTTT
-	TRBJ1-5	-	TRBV29-1	CSVGVGGVDQPQHF	TGCAGCGTTGGGGTAGGGGGAGTTGATCAGCCCCAGCATTTT
-	TRBJ2-5	TRBD1	TRBV5-1	CASSLEGGPEETQYF	TGCGCCAGCAGCTTGGAAGGGGGCCCTGAGGAGACCCAGTACTTC
-	TRBJ1-6	-	TRBV28	CASSNGQKKNSPLHF	TGTGCCAGCAGTAACGGACAGAAAAAGAATTCACCCCTCCACTTT
-	TRBJ2-2	TRBD1	TRBV6-4	CARKGTGVPGELFF	TGTGCCAGGAAAGGGACAGGGGTTCCCGGGGAGCTGTTTTTT
-	TRBJ1-5	TRBD1	TRBV4-1	CASSHDRVSNQPQHF	TGCGCCAGCAGCCACGACAGGGTCAGCAATCAGCCCCAGCATTTT
-	TRBJ1-2	TRBD1	TRBV30	CAWNTLGGQGRLYGYTF	TGTGCCTGGAATACCCTTGGGGGACAGGGCCGCCTCTATGGCTACACCTTC
-	TRBJ2-2	TRBD1	TRBV10-1	CASSRQGSTGELFF	TGCGCCAGCAGTCGACAGGGGAGCACCGGGGAGCTGTTTTTT
-	TRBJ2-1	-	TRBV6-5	CASSYSTGTTNNEQFF	TGTGCCAGCAGTTACTCCACGGGGACAACAAACAATGAGCAGTTCTTC
-	TRBJ1-4	-	TRBV12-5	CASGLRAGDEKLFF	TGTGCTAGTGGTTTGCGGGCGGGCGATGAAAAACTGTTTTTT
-	TRBJ2-1	TRBD2	TRBV24-1	CATSDLRLAGGHNEQFF	TGTGCCACCAGTGATTTAAGACTAGCGGGAGGGCACAATGAGCAGTTCTTC
-	TRBJ1-1	TRBD1	TRBV24-1	CATKDREDTEAFF	TGTGCCACCAAGGACAGGGAGGACACTGAAGCTTTCTTT